This is a list of T cell receptor beta chains from one sample in a study. TCRdb passed the RT-PCR reads through MiXCR, listing each CDR3 protein once. The sample has around 700,000 distinct CDR3 sequences, about 14% seen once. The sample was memory CD4+ T cells from blood. Every receptor here comes from a female donor in good health, serving as a healthy control. Both conserved end residues are part of each CDR3. Fields, in order: clone size, V gene, J gene, D gene, CDR3 DNA, CDR3 protein. A D gene is named only where the DNA matches it firmly. Size values are once, few and many counts, or a class for expanded clones, and some rows have none.

few	TRBV6-5	TRBJ2-5	NA	TGTGCCAGCAGTTACTCAGAGAGCGGGCTTCAAGAGACCCAGTACTTC	CASSYSESGLQETQYF
many	TRBV6-1	TRBJ1-5	TRBD1	TGTGCCAGCAGTGGACAGGGGGCTCTTAGCAATCAGCCCCAGCATTTT	CASSGQGALSNQPQHF
few	TRBV6-2/TRBV6-3	TRBJ2-7	TRBD1	TGTGCCAGCAGTTCGGACAGGAGCCTCTACGAGCAGTACTTC	CASSSDRSLYEQYF
many	TRBV9	TRBJ2-7	NA	TGTGCCAGCAGCGCCTCCGGGACGCTCTCCTACGAGCAGTACTTC	CASSASGTLSYEQYF
NA	TRBV20-1	TRBJ1-2	NA	TGCAGTGAGTCCCTGTCGTCAGGCTATGGCTACACCTTC	CSESLSSGYGYTF
NA	TRBV3-1	TRBJ2-4	TRBD1	TGTGCCAGCAGCCGAGGGACAGCCCAAGGGGCTGTTCAGTACTTC	CASSRGTAQGAVQYF
NA	TRBV9	TRBJ2-1	TRBD2	TGTGCCAGCAGCCCGAGGGGCGGGGGGGCGGATGAGCAGTTCTTC	CASSPRGGGADEQFF
NA	TRBV2	TRBJ2-3	NA	TGTGCCAGCAGGACAGGCAGAACAGATACGCAGTATTTT	CASRTGRTDTQYF
many	TRBV4-3	TRBJ2-7	TRBD2	TGCGCCAGCAGCCAACTGGGACTAGCGGGAGACGAGCAGTACTTC	CASSQLGLAGDEQYF
few	TRBV10-2	TRBJ2-6	TRBD1	TGCGCCAGCAGGGGGACAGCTGGGGCCAACGTCCTGACTTTC	CASRGTAGANVLTF
many	TRBV6-5	TRBJ1-6	NA	TGTGCCAGCAGCTCATCTCGGCAATATTCACCCCTCCACTTT	CASSSSRQYSPLHF
few	TRBV9	TRBJ1-1	TRBD1	TGTGCCAGCAGCACCCGCTCAGGGGGGAACACTGAAGCTTTCTTT	CASSTRSGGNTEAFF
few	TRBV5-1	TRBJ2-4	NA	TGCGCCAGCAGCTTGGGAGGCGAAAACATTCAGTACTTC	CASSLGGENIQYF
NA	TRBV4-3	TRBJ1-2	NA	TGCGCCAGCAGCCAGCAGGCACAGGGTGTCTATGGCTACACCTTC	CASSQQAQGVYGYTF
NA	TRBV6-5	TRBJ2-7	NA	TGTGCCAGCAGTTACGGGGTTAGCTCCTACGAGCAGTACTTC	CASSYGVSSYEQYF
many	TRBV12-3/TRBV12-4	TRBJ1-5	NA	TGTGCCAGCAGTTTACGGGATGGGGGGCTGGTGGGCAATCAGCCCCAGCATTTT	CASSLRDGGLVGNQPQHF
many	TRBV7-2	TRBJ2-7	NA	TGTGCCAGCAGCCAACTTCCCACAGTGGGGGGCGAGCAGTACTTC	CASSQLPTVGGEQYF
once	TRBV19	TRBJ1-2	NA	TGTGCCACCAGGGTTGTCGGGGGCTATGGCTACACCTTC	CATRVVGGYGYTF
NA	TRBV10-3	TRBJ1-2	NA	TGTGCCATCCGACCAACGGATACCTTCTATGGCTACACCTTC	CAIRPTDTFYGYTF
many	TRBV10-3	TRBJ2-7	NA	TGTGCCATTGGGACTTCGACCTACGAGCAGTACTTC	CAIGTSTYEQYF
NA	TRBV27	TRBJ2-6	TRBD2	TGTGCCAGCAGTTTAAACGGGAGGCTGCCTGGGGCCAACGTCCTGACTTTC	CASSLNGRLPGANVLTF
NA	TRBV5-6	TRBJ1-1	NA	TGTGCCAGCAGCTTGATTGGCAGCGAAGAAGAAGCTTTCTTT	CASSLIGSEEEAFF
NA	TRBV6-1	TRBJ2-7	TRBD1	TGTGCCAGCAGTGCAACAGGGGGCTCGAACTACGAGCAGTACTTC	CASSATGGSNYEQYF
once	TRBV7-2	TRBJ1-5	NA	TGTGCCAGCAGCTCACAGGAGGGCAATCAGACCCAGCATTTT	CASSSQEGNQTQHF
many	TRBV5-1	TRBJ1-5	TRBD1	TGCGCCAGCAGCCCGGGGACAGGGGAAATGTTCCATCAGCCCCAGCATTTT	CASSPGTGEMFHQPQHF
once	TRBV12-3/TRBV12-4	TRBJ1-6	NA	TGTGCCAGCAGGTCGGGGGGTAGCTCCTATAATTCACCCCTCCACTTT	CASRSGGSSYNSPLHF